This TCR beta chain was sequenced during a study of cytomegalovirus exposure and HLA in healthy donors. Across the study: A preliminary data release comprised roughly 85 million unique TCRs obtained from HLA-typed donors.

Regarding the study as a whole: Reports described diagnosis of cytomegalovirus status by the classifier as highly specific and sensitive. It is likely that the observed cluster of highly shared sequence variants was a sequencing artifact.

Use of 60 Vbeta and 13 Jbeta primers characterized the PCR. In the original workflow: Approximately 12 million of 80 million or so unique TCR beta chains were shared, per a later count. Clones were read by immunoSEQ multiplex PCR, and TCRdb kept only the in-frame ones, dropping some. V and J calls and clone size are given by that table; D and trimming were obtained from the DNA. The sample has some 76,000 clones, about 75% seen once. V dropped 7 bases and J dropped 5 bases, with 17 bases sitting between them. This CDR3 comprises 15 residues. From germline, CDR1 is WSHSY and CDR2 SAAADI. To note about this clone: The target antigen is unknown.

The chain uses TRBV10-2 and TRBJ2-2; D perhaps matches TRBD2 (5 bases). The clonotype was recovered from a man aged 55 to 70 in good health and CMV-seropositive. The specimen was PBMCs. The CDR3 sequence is CASTPAGLKTGELFF. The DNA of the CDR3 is TGCGCCAGCACCCCCGCGGGCCTCAAGACCGGGGAGCTGTTTTTT.